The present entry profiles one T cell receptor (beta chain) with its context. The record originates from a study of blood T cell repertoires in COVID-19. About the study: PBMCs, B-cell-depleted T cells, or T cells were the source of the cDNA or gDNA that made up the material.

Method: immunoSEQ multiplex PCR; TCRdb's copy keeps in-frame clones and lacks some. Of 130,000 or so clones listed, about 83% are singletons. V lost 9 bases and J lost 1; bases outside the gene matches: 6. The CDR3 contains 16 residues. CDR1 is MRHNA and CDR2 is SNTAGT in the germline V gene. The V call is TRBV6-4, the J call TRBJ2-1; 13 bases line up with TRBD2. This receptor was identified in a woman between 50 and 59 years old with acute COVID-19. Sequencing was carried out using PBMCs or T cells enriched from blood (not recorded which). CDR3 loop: CARQLAGGRSYNEQFF. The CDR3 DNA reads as TGTGCCAGGCAACTAGCGGGAGGGCGTTCCTACAATGAGCAGTTCTTC.